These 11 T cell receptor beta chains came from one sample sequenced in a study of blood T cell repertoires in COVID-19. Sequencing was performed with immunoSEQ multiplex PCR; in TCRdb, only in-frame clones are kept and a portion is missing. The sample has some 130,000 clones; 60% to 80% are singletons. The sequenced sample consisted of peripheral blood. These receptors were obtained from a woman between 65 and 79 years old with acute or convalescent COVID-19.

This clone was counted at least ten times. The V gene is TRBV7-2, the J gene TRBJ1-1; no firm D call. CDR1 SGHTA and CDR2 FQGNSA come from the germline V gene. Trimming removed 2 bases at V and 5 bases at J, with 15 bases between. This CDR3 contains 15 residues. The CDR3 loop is CASSLMEGFRTEAFF. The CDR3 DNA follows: TGTGCCAGCAGCTTAATGGAGGGTTTTAGGACTGAAGCTTTCTTT.

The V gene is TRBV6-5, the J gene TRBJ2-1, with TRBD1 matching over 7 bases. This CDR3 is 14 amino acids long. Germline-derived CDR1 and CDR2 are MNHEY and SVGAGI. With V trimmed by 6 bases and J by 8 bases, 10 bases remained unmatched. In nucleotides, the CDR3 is TGTGCCAGCAGCGTATGGGACAGTGGAGATGAGCAGTTCTTC. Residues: CASSVWDSGDEQFF.

As DNA, the CDR3 is TGTGCCAGCAGCGTAGGTGTAGCGAGGAACTACAATGAGCAGTTCTTC. Protein: CASSVGVARNYNEQFF. The chain carries TRBV9 and TRBJ2-1; TRBD2 is a possible D gene (5 bases). CDR1 and CDR2 from the germline V gene are SGDLS and YYNGEE. The ends were cut back, 0 bases at V and 3 bases at J, with 13 bases in the middle. The CDR3 contains 16 residues.

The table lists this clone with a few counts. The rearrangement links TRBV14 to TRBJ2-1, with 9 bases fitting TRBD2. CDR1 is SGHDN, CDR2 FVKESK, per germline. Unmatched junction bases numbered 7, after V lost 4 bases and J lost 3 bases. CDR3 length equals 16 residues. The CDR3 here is CASSLVSGGLYNEQFF. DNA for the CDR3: TGTGCCAGCAGCCTGGTTAGCGGGGGCCTCTACAATGAGCAGTTCTTC. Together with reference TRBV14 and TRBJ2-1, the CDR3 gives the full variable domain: EAGVTQFPSHSVIEKGQTVTLRCDPISGHDNLYWYRRVMGKEIKFLLHFVKESKQDESGMPNNRFLAERTGGTYSTLKVQPAELEDSGVYFCASSLVSGGLYNEQFFGPGTRLTVL.

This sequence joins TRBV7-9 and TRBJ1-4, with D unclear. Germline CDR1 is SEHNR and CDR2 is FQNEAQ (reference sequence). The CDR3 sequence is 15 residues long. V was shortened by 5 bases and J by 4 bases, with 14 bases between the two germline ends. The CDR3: CASSGPEADNEKLFF. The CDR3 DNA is TGTGCCAGCAGCGGTCCCGAGGCTGATAATGAAAAACTGTTTTTT.

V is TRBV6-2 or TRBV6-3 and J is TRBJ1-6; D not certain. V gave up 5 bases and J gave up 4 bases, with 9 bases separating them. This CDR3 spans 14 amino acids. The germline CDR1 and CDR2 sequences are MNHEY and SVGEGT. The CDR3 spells CASSPGVYNSPLHF. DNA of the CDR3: TGTGCCAGCAGTCCCGGGGTGTATAATTCACCCCTCCACTTT.

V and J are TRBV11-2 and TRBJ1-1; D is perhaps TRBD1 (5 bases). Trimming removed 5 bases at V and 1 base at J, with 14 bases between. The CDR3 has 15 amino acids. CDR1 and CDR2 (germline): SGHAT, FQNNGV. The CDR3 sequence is CASSPAQGGNTEAFF. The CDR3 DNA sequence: TGTGCCAGCAGCCCAGCCCAGGGAGGGAACACTGAAGCTTTCTTT. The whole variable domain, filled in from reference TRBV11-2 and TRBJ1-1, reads EAGVAQSPRYKIIEKRQSVAFWCNPISGHATLYWYQQILGQGPKLLIQFQNNGVVDDSQLPKDRFSAERLKGVDSTLKIQPAKLEDSAVYLCASSPAQGGNTEAFFGQGTRLTVV.

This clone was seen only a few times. CDR3 sequence reads: CASSDLGRARETQYF. CDR3 DNA sequence: TGCGCCAGCAGTGACCTTGGGCGGGCCCGGGAGACCCAGTACTTC. J is TRBJ2-5 and V is TRBV4-1; weak D call: TRBD2 (5 bases). CDR3 size: 15 residues. CDR1 and CDR2 (germline): MGHRA, YSYEKL. The ends were cut back, 6 bases at V and 5 bases at J, with 19 bases in the middle.

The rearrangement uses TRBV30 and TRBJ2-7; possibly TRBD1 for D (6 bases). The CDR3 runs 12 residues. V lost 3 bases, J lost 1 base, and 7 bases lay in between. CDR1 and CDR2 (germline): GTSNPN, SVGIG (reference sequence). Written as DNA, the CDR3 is TGTGCCTGGAGGGACAGTTCCTACGAGCAGTACTTC. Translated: CAWRDSSYEQYF.

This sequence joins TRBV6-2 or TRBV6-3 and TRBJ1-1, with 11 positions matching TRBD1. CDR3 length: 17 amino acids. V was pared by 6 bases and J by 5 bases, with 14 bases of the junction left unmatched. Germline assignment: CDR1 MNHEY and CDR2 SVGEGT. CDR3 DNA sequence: TGTGCCAGCAGCCCTCGGGACAGGGGGAGTGAAAGGACTGAAGCTTTCTTT. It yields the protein CASSPRDRGSERTEAFF.

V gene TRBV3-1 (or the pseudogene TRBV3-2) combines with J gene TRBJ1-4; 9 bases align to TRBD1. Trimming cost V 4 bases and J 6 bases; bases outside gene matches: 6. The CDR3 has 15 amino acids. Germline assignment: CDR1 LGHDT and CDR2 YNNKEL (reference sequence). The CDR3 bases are TGTGCCAGCAGCCTACCCACAGGGGGCTATGAAAAACTGTTTTTT. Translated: CASSLPTGGYEKLFF.